What follows are 10 T cell receptor beta chains derived from one specimen sequenced in a study of shared clonotypes between healthy human individuals (dated by TCRdb to 2019 to 2021). To prepare the library, the immunoSEQ multiplex PCR assay was applied. TCRdb stores this immuneACCESS table with in-frame sequences only. Part of the clones is absent; in the studies checked, under half of the shortfall reflects unresolved V genes, and no reason is known for the rest. Present in this sample are approximately 500,000 clones, 79% of which were seen just once. 13% of the sample goes to the ten largest clones. Sequencing input: PBMCs. These receptors were collected from a woman aged 40 to 50 in good health. Some clones in this sample may be carry-over from other donors' samples.

There are a few counts of this clone. This rearrangement joins TRBV18 to TRBJ2-3; D tentatively fits TRBD1 or TRBD2 (5 bases each). This CDR3 region has 14 residues. V lost 2 bases and J lost 10, with 16 bases in between. The germline V gene encodes CDR1 KGHSH and CDR2 LQKENI. The CDR3 loop is CASSPTDTLSAQYF. The CDR3 DNA reads as TGTGCCAGCTCACCAACGGACACCCTTAGCGCGCAGTATTTT.

The chain employs TRBV4-3 and TRBJ2-4; no reliable D call. The germline V gene has CDR1 LGHNA and CDR2 YSLEER. With 0 bases removed from V and 1 base from J, the gap between germline ends came to 10 bases. The CDR3 sequence is 16 residues long. The CDR3 region is CASSQEVVGAKNIQYF. CDR3 nucleotides: TGCGCCAGCAGCCAAGAGGTAGTGGGGGCCAAAAACATTCAGTACTTC.

The J gene is TRBJ2-1, the V gene TRBV5-4; a possible D gene is TRBD1 (5 bases). Trimming left V 4 bases short and J 0 bases short, with 14 bases between. The CDR3 is made up of 16 amino acids. The germline V gene has CDR1 SGHNT and CDR2 YYREEE (reference sequence). The CDR3 reads CASSPFLDISYNEQFF. CDR3 nucleotide sequence: TGTGCCAGCAGCCCCTTTTTGGACATCTCCTACAATGAGCAGTTCTTC.

On this clone itself: Other DNA sequences from this sample encode an identical CDR3 as well. The V gene is TRBV5-1, the J gene TRBJ1-4, with a tentative D call TRBD1 (5 bases). The CDR3 length is 13 residues. V lost 4 bases to trimming and J lost 6 bases, with 10 bases between them. In germline, CDR1 is SGHRS, CDR2 YFSETQ. DNA for the CDR3: TGCGCCAGCAGCGCCGGGACGGATGAAAAACTGTTTTTT. Amino acid sequence: CASSAGTDEKLFF.

The chain carries TRBV7-3 and TRBJ2-1; 8 bases align to TRBD2. The junction had 4 bases not matched to a gene; V was cut back by 1 base and J by 5 bases. The CDR3 spans 15 residues. The germline V gene has CDR1 SGHTA and CDR2 FQGTGA. Here the CDR3 reads CASSLMSGSDNEQFF. CDR3 sequence (DNA): TGTGCCAGCAGCTTAATGAGCGGGAGTGACAATGAGCAGTTCTTC.

This clone is a singleton in its sample. CDR3 protein: CASSESGGPQETQYF. CDR3 in DNA: TGCGCCAGCAGTGAGTCGGGCGGGCCCCAAGAGACCCAGTACTTC. The rearrangement joins TRBV10-1 to TRBJ2-5; TRBD2 might be the D (5 bases). V was pared by 0 bases and J by 1 base, with 9 bases between. The CDR3 is made up of 15 amino acids. Germline values: CDR1 WNHNN, CDR2 SYGVQD (reference sequence).

This clone was detected once. This chain joins TRBV7-9 and TRBJ2-1, with TRBD2 as a possible D gene (5 bases). The CDR3 has 18 residues. Deletions cut 5 bases from V and 3 bases from J, with 23 bases between. Germline CDR1 and CDR2: SEHNR and FQNEAQ (reference sequence). The CDR3 region has the DNA TGTGCCAGCAGCCCAATGATCCGACTGGCGGGTGTCTACAATGAGCAGTTCTTC. Encoded protein: CASSPMIRLAGVYNEQFF.

The rearrangement uses TRBV11-2 and TRBJ1-1; 7 nucleotides agree with TRBD1. Per the germline V gene, CDR1 is SGHAT and CDR2 is FQNNGV. With V trimmed by 5 bases and J by 1 base, 7 bases remained unmatched. The CDR3 is made up of 15 amino acids. CDR3 DNA sequence: TGTGCCAGCAGCCGTACGACAGGGACGAACACTGAAGCTTTCTTT. As protein: CASSRTTGTNTEAFF.

This chain connects TRBV7-9 to TRBJ2-7; the D is unclear. The CDR3 loop spans 13 amino acids. V shed 5 bases and J shed 2 bases, with 10 bases lying between them. Germline V gene data show CDR1 as SEHNR and CDR2 as FQNEAQ (reference sequence). The CDR3 protein is CASSRTPAYEQYF. CDR3 DNA: TGTGCCAGCAGCCGTACGCCGGCCTACGAGCAGTACTTC.

This rearrangement joins TRBV30 to TRBJ1-2, with a possible D match to TRBD1 (5 bases). Germline V gene lookup returns CDR1 GTSNPN and CDR2 SVGIG (reference sequence). The V gene lost 5 bases and the J gene lost 4 bases, with 17 bases spanning the gap. This CDR3 region has 14 residues. The CDR3 spells CAWGNRGGRYGYTF. DNA for the CDR3: TGTGCCTGGGGTAACCGCGGGGGACGCTATGGCTACACCTTC.